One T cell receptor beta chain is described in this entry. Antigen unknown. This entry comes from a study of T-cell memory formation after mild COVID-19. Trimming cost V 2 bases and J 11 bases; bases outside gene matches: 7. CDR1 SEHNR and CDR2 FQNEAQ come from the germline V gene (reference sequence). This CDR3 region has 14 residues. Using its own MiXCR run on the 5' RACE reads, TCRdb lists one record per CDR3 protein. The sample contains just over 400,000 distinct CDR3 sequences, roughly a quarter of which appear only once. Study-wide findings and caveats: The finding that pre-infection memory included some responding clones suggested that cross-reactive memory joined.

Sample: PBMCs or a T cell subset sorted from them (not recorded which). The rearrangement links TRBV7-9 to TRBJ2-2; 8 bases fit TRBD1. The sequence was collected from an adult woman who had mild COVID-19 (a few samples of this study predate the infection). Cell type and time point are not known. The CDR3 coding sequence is TGTGCCAGCAGCTTACCAAGAGACAGGGGCGAGCTGTTTTTT. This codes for CASSLPRDRGELFF.